This is a list of T cell receptor beta chains from one sample in a study of control samples from healthy donors and cancer patients. Method: immunoSEQ multiplex PCR; TCRdb's copy keeps in-frame clones and lacks some. The repertoire includes about 57,000 clones, less than 95% of them detected once, and 0.75% to 0.95% sits in the top ten. The sequencing sample was made of PBMCs. Receptors were obtained from a man aged 25 to 40 with colorectal cancer. Both conserved end residues are part of each CDR3. D genes are given only for firm matches. Clone size appears in some rows only: once, few, many, or a class for an expanded clone.

J,size,D,V,DNA,CDR3
TRBJ1-1,NA,NA,TRBV7-9,TGTGCCAGCAGCTTAGGTTCTCATGCGAACACTGAAGCTTTCTTT,CASSLGSHANTEAFF
TRBJ2-2,NA,NA,TRBV29-1,TGCAGCGTTGCGGGGGAGGTAAACACCGGGGAGCTGTTTTTT,CSVAGEVNTGELFF
TRBJ2-1,NA,NA,TRBV5-1,TGCGCCAGCAGCTTTTCCGGGAATGAGCAGTTCTTC,CASSFSGNEQFF
TRBJ1-1,NA,NA,TRBV5-6,TGTGCCAGCAGCGTTCGATGGGGGGCCAGGGTGAACACTGAAGCTTTCTTT,CASSVRWGARVNTEAFF
TRBJ2-1,NA,TRBD2,TRBV5-5,TGTGCCAGCAGCATCTGGGGCTTAGCGGGGGACCCCTCCTACAATGAGCAGTTCTTC,CASSIWGLAGDPSYNEQFF
TRBJ2-2,NA,NA,TRBV5-1,TGCGCCAGCAGCATATATAACACCGGGGAGCTGTTTTTT,CASSIYNTGELFF
TRBJ2-7,NA,NA,TRBV2,TGTGCCAGCAGTAAGCCCCGGACGCCGAAGAACGAGCAGTACTTC,CASSKPRTPKNEQYF
TRBJ2-4,NA,TRBD1,TRBV15,TGTGCCACCAGCAGAGATCGGGGACAGGACCCTCAGTACTTC,CATSRDRGQDPQYF
TRBJ2-3,NA,NA,TRBV5-6,TGTGCCAGCAGCTTGACCAGGGCGAGCGGCACAGATACGCAGTATTTT,CASSLTRASGTDTQYF
TRBJ1-1,NA,NA,TRBV18,TGTGCCAGCTCACCTGTGGGGTTGGTTTGGACTGAAGCTTTCTTT,CASSPVGLVWTEAFF
TRBJ2-2,NA,NA,TRBV6-1,TGTGCCAGCAGTGAACGAGTACCACCGAACACCGGGGAGCTGTTTTTT,CASSERVPPNTGELFF
TRBJ1-6,few,NA,TRBV4-3,TGCGCCAGCAGCCAGAAACTTCATACAGGGACGGGAAATTCACCCCTCCACTTT,CASSQKLHTGTGNSPLHF
TRBJ2-4,NA,TRBD2,TRBV9,TGTGCCAGCAGCGTAGCAGGCGGGGGCAAAAACATTCAGTACTTC,CASSVAGGGKNIQYF
TRBJ1-1,NA,NA,TRBV10-3,TGTGCCATCAGTGAGTCGAGGGGTGAGACTGAAGCTTTCTTT,CAISESRGETEAFF
TRBJ1-6,NA,NA,TRBV9,TGTGCCAGCAGCGCACAGGGAAATTCACCCCTCCACTTT,CASSAQGNSPLHF
TRBJ2-7,once,TRBD1,TRBV30,TGTGCCTGGTCGACAGGGGGCTCTTCCTACGAGCAGTACTTC,CAWSTGGSSYEQYF
TRBJ1-1,NA,NA,TRBV27,TGTGCCAGCAGTCCCTGGATGAACACTGAAGCTTTCTTT,CASSPWMNTEAFF
TRBJ2-7,NA,NA,TRBV25-1,TGTGCCAGCAGTGAATTGGGACGGGACACCAGCTACGAGCAGTACTTC,CASSELGRDTSYEQYF
TRBJ1-1,NA,NA,TRBV7-8,TGTGCCAGCAGTCTGAACAGGGTAGGTGAAGCTTTCTTT,CASSLNRVGEAFF
TRBJ1-2,NA,NA,TRBV5-1,TGCGCCAGCAGCCCGAGGGGGGGCCCCGTAGGCTACACCTTC,CASSPRGGPVGYTF
TRBJ2-6,NA,TRBD2,TRBV7-2,TGTGCCAGCAGGTTTAGCGGGGGGCCCCGCTCTGGGGCCAACGTCCTGACTTTC,CASRFSGGPRSGANVLTF
TRBJ1-2,NA,NA,TRBV9,TGTGCCAGCAGCGTAGGGGCAGAAGACTATGGCTACACCTTC,CASSVGAEDYGYTF
TRBJ1-2,NA,NA,TRBV5-4,TGTGCCAGCAGCTTGGCGGCAGGAGCTAACTATGGCTACACCTTC,CASSLAAGANYGYTF
TRBJ1-2,once,NA,TRBV18,TGTGCCAGCTCACCACCAGAGGGTGCCGGCTACACCTTC,CASSPPEGAGYTF
TRBJ2-2,NA,NA,TRBV9,TGTGCCAGCAGCGTAGTATATGGATCCGGGGAGCTGTTTTTT,CASSVVYGSGELFF
TRBJ2-1,NA,TRBD2,TRBV19,TGTGCCAGTAGTGCCGGTTGGACTAGCGGGGTCAATGAGCAGTTCTTC,CASSAGWTSGVNEQFF
TRBJ1-6,NA,TRBD1,TRBV19,TGTGCCAGTAGTATGCGCGACAGGGGTGGGGATTCACCCCTCCACTTT,CASSMRDRGGDSPLHF
TRBJ1-1,NA,NA,TRBV5-1,TGCGCCAGCAGCCCTGATGGACAGCGGAACACTGAAGCTTTCTTT,CASSPDGQRNTEAFF
TRBJ2-3,NA,NA,TRBV15,TGTGCCACCAGCAGAGAGGCACTGGGGGGCGTGCGAGATACGCAGTATTTT,CATSREALGGVRDTQYF
TRBJ2-1,NA,TRBD2,TRBV5-1,TGCGCCAGCAGCTTACGCGGGGGGGCAACCTACAATGAGCAGTTCTTC,CASSLRGGATYNEQFF
TRBJ1-3,NA,TRBD1,TRBV3-1/TRBV3-2,TGTGCCAGCAGCTTCCGGGACAGGGCGTTGTCTGGAAACACCATATATTTT,CASSFRDRALSGNTIYF
TRBJ1-6,once,NA,TRBV28,TGTGCCAGCAGTTTCGCCCGGAAGAGCTCCTATAATTCACCCCTCCACTTT,CASSFARKSSYNSPLHF